This T cell receptor beta chain was retrieved from a study of CD8 T cells in ankylosing spondylitis. Quantitative molecular-barcoded 5'-RACE generated the TCR beta libraries. A single record per CDR3 protein comes from TCRdb applying MiXCR to the 5' RACE reads. The profile shows tens of thousands of distinct CDR3 sequences, 27% of them singletons. This clonotype was counted between two and nine times. Its antigen is still unknown. The CDR3 spans 11 residues. V lost 2 bases to trimming and J lost 9 bases, with 7 bases between them. Germline V lookup: CDR1 MNHNS, CDR2 SASEGT. Study results and caveats: Apparently characteristic of ankylosing spondylitis blood was a TCR beta motif (eight highly homologous variants). The authors reported significant enrichment of disease-linked clones in matched ankylosing spondylitis synovial fluid. Both synovial fluid and blood in reactive arthritis had previously been reported to carry some motif variants.

The V gene is TRBV6-1, the J gene TRBJ1-2; D not resolved. The sequencing sample was made of blood, either unsorted or a sorted T cell fraction (not recorded which). This clonotype was obtained from a male donor with ankylosing spondylitis or in good health (not recorded which). The CDR3, as DNA: TGTGCCAGCAGTGAAAATGTGCGCTACACCTTC. Amino acid sequence: CASSENVRYTF.